This entry describes one T cell receptor beta chain. Clones were read by immunoSEQ multiplex PCR, and TCRdb kept only the in-frame ones, dropping some. The repertoire holds about 120,000 clones, with about nine tenths as singletons. The V segment lost 6 bases and the J segment 0 bases; nucleotides outside the gene matches: 4. The CDR3 runs to 14 residues. The germline gives CDR1 SGDLS, CDR2 YYNGEE. This specimen comes from a study of blood T cell repertoires in COVID-19. The receptor comes from a human donor with active COVID-19. The donor label of this sample is uncertain. The sequencing input was peripheral blood. The chain has TRBV9 and TRBJ1-1; TRBD1 matches 8 bases. The CDR3 reads CASTPTGVNTEAFF. DNA for the CDR3: TGTGCCAGCACCCCGACAGGGGTGAACACTGAAGCTTTCTTT.